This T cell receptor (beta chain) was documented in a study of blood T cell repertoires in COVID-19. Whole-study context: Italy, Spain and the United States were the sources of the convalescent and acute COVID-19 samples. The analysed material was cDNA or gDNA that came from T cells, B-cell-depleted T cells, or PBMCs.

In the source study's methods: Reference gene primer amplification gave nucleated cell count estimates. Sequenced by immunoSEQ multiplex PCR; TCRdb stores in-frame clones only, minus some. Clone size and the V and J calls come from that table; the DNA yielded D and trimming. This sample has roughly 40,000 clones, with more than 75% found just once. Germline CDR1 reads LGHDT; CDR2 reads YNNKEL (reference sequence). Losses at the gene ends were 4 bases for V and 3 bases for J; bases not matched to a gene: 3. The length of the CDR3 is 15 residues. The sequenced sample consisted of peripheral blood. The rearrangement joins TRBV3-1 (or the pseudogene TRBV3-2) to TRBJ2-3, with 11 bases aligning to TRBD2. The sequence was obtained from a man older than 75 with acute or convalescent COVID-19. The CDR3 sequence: CASSPTSGSTDTQYF. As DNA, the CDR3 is TGTGCCAGCAGCCCTACTAGCGGGAGTACAGATACGCAGTATTTT.